Sequencing of this T cell receptor beta chain was carried out in a study of T cell repertoires in cytomegalovirus infection. Background on the study: Indications of both CMV infection and matching HLA type were provided by public TCR beta signatures.

Study observations and caveats: Identification of carriers of CMV plus the relevant HLA was achieved through cumulative public TCR beta family frequency.

The table lists this clonotype with many counts. Its antigen is unidentified. Each CDR3 protein is one row after TCRdb ran MiXCR on the reads. The repertoire has approximately 70,000 distinct CDR3 sequences, 20% to 25% of them found once; the top ten carry roughly 80%. CDR1 is SGHTA, CDR2 FQGNSA, per germline. This CDR3 has 13 residues. Germline trimming cut 3 bases from V and 8 bases from J; bases unmatched to any gene: 4. Source material: PBMCs, sequenced either directly or after in vitro stimulation (not recorded which). The chain joins TRBV7-2 to TRBJ2-1; 7 bases fit TRBD2. This clonotype was sampled from a human donor in good health (CMV status not recorded). Some clones in this sample may be carry-over from other donors' samples. CDR3 in DNA: TGTGCCAGCAGCTTCGGACTAGGGGATGAGCAGTTCTTC. It translates to CASSFGLGDEQFF.